In its sample, the clone carrying this T cell receptor (beta chain) was seen many times. Its antigen remains unknown. These data are taken from a study of tumor-infiltrating lymphocytes in primary liver carcinoma. Study information: Each of the growths was stage T1-T3 N0M0, extending about 4.2 to 10 cm across. General study results and limits: Tumor-blood pairs (like tumor-adjacent pairs) overlapped less than tumor region pairs did.

Joint extraction of RNA and DNA used roughly 18-34 mg of bulk tissue that was unsorted. Chronic HBV infection, which was untreated, was present in the patients. The CDR3 spans 16 residues. Germline lookup yields CDR1 MGHRA and CDR2 YSYEKL. Trimming took 1 base from V and 8 from J, leaving 18 bases between them. Making TCR beta cDNA involved 400 to 600 ng total RNA and a constant-region primer. Three nested multiplex PCR rounds of slightly modified ARM-PCR generated TCR beta libraries. Both of the initial two PCR rounds ran for 10 cycles and employed TRBV1-TRBV30 forward primers alongside a C-beta reverse primer. MiXCR, run by TCRdb on the multiplex PCR reads, gives a single entry per CDR3 protein. The table has about 100,000 distinct CDR3 sequences, around 68% seen once; the top ten hold 27%.

This clonotype was sampled from a middle-aged man with primary liver carcinoma and hepatitis B virus infection. The V call is TRBV4-1, the J call TRBJ2-1; a possible D gene is TRBD1 (6 bases). Sequencing used tumor-adjacent normal liver tissue. The CDR3, as DNA: TGCGCCAGCAGCCAAGGACGTCTAACCCAGGGGTATGAGCAGTTCTTC. This encodes CASSQGRLTQGYEQFF.